This entry concerns a single T cell receptor (beta chain). TCRdb independently ran MiXCR on the 5' RACE reads; one entry per CDR3 protein. In the table there are roughly 770,000 distinct CDR3 sequences, 15% to 20% of which are singletons. CDR1 is LNHNV, CDR2 YYDKDF, per germline (reference sequence). V lost 3 bases and J lost 1, with 13 bases in between. The CDR3 length is 16 residues. The data originate from a study of identical twins. These sequences were also reported in another study, on T cells expressing NK-cell markers. That source reports: The study sequenced eight donors, seven HCMV-seropositive and one seronegative. Topping the CD3+CD56-NKG2C+ fraction as well were these clonotypes, in a handful of donors.

Sequenced sample: PBMCs. This chain joins TRBV15 and TRBJ2-1; D call uncertain. The clonotype originates from a woman between 18 and 30 years old in good health. CDR3 sequence (DNA): TGTGCCACCAGCAGCCTAGACGAACATTCCTACAATGAGCAGTTCTTC. Translation gives CATSSLDEHSYNEQFF.